This TCR beta chain was observed in a study of T cell responses to AZD1222 COVID-19 vaccine. Generated by immunoSEQ multiplex PCR, the TCRdb table keeps only in-frame clones and is missing some. The sample holds 110,000 or so clones, around 90% seen once. The germline V gene has CDR1 SGDLS and CDR2 YYNGEE. The V and J ends lost 4 bases and 3 bases respectively, with 18 bases between them. This CDR3 has 16 amino acids. The TCR sequence derives from an adult in good health. The sample here was peripheral blood, taken on day 0 of MenACWY control vaccination. The chain uses TRBV9 and TRBJ2-3; D uncertain. The CDR3: CASSPGATQGTDTQYF. The CDR3 DNA sequence: TGTGCCAGCAGCCCCGGTGCTACCCAAGGGACAGATACGCAGTATTTT.